One sample yielded the 13 T cell receptor beta chains listed below, sequenced in a study of shared clonotypes between healthy human individuals. Profiling relied on immunoSEQ multiplex PCR, and the TCRdb table lists in-frame clones only, not all of them. The sample has about 1.1 million clones; roughly 80% are singletons. What was sequenced was memory CD4+ T cells from PBMCs. Subset specified: CD45RA-negative fraction. The receptor source for this set is a man aged 18-30 years in good health. Some clones in this sample may be carry-over from other donors' samples.

The chain is built from TRBV18 and TRBJ2-7, with D possibly TRBD2 on 5 matching bases. Trimming shortened V by 3 bases and J by 6 bases, and 18 bases separated the two germline ends. Germline assignment: CDR1 KGHSH and CDR2 LQKENI. The CDR3 spans 15 residues. Here the CDR3 reads CASSPKDSTASEQYF. The CDR3 bases are TGTGCCAGCTCACCCAAGGACTCGACGGCCTCCGAGCAGTACTTC.

Only a few counts were recorded for this clone. The genes are TRBV6-5 and TRBJ1-5, with D perhaps TRBD1 (5 bases). This CDR3 region has 14 residues. Trimming took 6 bases from V and 3 from J, leaving 12 bases between them. CDR1 and CDR2 from the germline V gene are MNHEY and SVGAGI. This chain's CDR3 is CASSTGAFNQPQHF. CDR3 nucleotides: TGTGCCAGCAGCACTGGGGCATTCAATCAGCCCCAGCATTTT.

This chain uses TRBV28 with TRBJ1-5; no clear D gene. The CDR3 sequence is 16 residues long. The germline gives CDR1 MDHEN, CDR2 SYDVKM. Trimming pared 6 bases from V and 2 bases from J, leaving 17 bases between. The chain's CDR3 is CASRASSSGGNQPQHF. For the CDR3, the DNA is TGTGCCAGCAGAGCCTCTTCAAGCGGAGGCAATCAGCCCCAGCATTTT.

This clone occurred once. The J gene is TRBJ1-2, the V gene TRBV28, with TRBD1 identical over 7 bases. V trimming: 5 bases; J trimming: 4 bases; junction bases outside the gene matches: 7. Germline V gene lookup returns CDR1 MDHEN and CDR2 SYDVKM. This CDR3 is built from 14 residues. In DNA, the CDR3 is TGTGCCAGCAGTCCCGGGACAGCCCCCTATGGCTACACCTTC. It yields the protein CASSPGTAPYGYTF.

The rearrangement links TRBV6-1 to TRBJ2-1, with TRBD2 as a possible D gene (5 bases). Trimming removed 6 bases at V and 9 bases at J, with 15 bases between. Germline V CDR1 and CDR2: MNHNS, SASEGT. The CDR3 spans 13 residues. The CDR3 DNA reads TGTGCCAGCAGAACCCGGGATTCGGGTGAGCAGTTCTTC. Protein sequence: CASRTRDSGEQFF.

The genes are TRBV27 and TRBJ1-6; the D gene is possibly TRBD1 (6 bases). Trimming pared 5 bases from V and 8 bases from J, leaving 10 bases between. The germline V gene has CDR1 MNHEY and CDR2 SMNVEV (reference sequence). This CDR3 is 13 amino acids long. The CDR3 DNA follows: TGTGCCAGCAGTGCTAACAGGGATTCACCCCTCCACTTT. Translated, it gives CASSANRDSPLHF.

This chain joins TRBV29-1 and TRBJ1-5, with a possible D match to TRBD1 (5 bases). Germline V gives CDR1 SQVTM, CDR2 ANQGSEA. The CDR3 is 13 residues long. V was trimmed by 6 bases and J by 0 bases, leaving 9 bases between them. CDR3 region: CSVQEFSNQPQHF. CDR3 DNA sequence: TGCAGCGTACAGGAGTTTAGCAATCAGCCCCAGCATTTT.

V usage is TRBV30 and J usage is TRBJ1-2; no clear D gene. V lost 2 bases, J lost 2 bases, and 9 bases lay in between. Germline-derived CDR1 and CDR2 are GTSNPN and SVGIG (reference sequence). CDR3 length: 13 residues. The CDR3 region is CAWSLPENYGYTF. The CDR3 coding sequence is TGTGCCTGGAGTTTACCGGAAAACTATGGCTACACCTTC.

This clone was seen once. J is TRBJ1-2 and V is TRBV7-9; D might be TRBD1 (5 bases). This CDR3 has 14 residues. CDR1 is SEHNR, CDR2 FQNEAQ, per germline (reference sequence). With 5 bases removed from V and 6 bases from J, the gap between germline ends came to 16 bases. The CDR3: CASSRNQGVHGYTF. CDR3 DNA sequence: TGTGCCAGCAGCCGAAACCAGGGAGTCCATGGCTACACCTTC.

The CDR3 protein is CASSFLGTSGGRAYF. CDR3 in DNA: TGTGCCAGCAGTTTTTTGGGGACTAGCGGAGGGCGGGCGTACTTC. The V call is TRBV28, the J call TRBJ2-7, with 11 bases matching TRBD2. The CDR3 is 15 amino acids. J lost 12 bases, V lost 3 bases, and 13 bases had no gene match. In germline, CDR1 is MDHEN, CDR2 SYDVKM. Combining the CDR3 with reference TRBV28 and TRBJ2-7 gives the whole variable domain DVKVTQSSRYLVKRTGEKVFLECVQDMDHENMFWYRQDPGLGLRLIYFSYDVKMKEKGDIPEGYSVSREKKERFSLILESASTNQTSMYLCASSFLGTSGGRAYFGPGTRLTVT.

The chain couples TRBV5-1 to TRBJ2-1, with TRBD1 matching 7 bases. CDR1 and CDR2 (germline): SGHRS, YFSETQ. The V and J ends lost 2 bases and 4 bases, in that order; junction bases with no gene match: 6. This CDR3 has 15 residues. CDR3 residues: CASSFEDRRYNEQFF. Written as DNA, the CDR3 is TGCGCCAGCAGCTTTGAGGACAGGAGGTACAATGAGCAGTTCTTC.

The V gene is TRBV10-3, the J gene TRBJ1-2; a weak D match, TRBD1 (5 bases). V lost 9 bases and J 8 bases, leaving 13 bases between the germline ends. This CDR3 is 11 amino acids long. Germline CDR1 reads ENHRY; CDR2 reads SYGVKD. This CDR3 reads CAITSGGGYTF. CDR3 DNA: TGTGCCATAACATCGGGGGGAGGCTACACCTTC.

The chain joins TRBV7-2 to TRBJ2-7, with 7 nucleotides matching TRBD1. The ends lost 1 base at V and 3 bases at J; junction bases unmatched: 6. In germline, CDR1 is SGHTA, CDR2 FQGNSA. The CDR3 consists of 15 residues. The CDR3 coding sequence is TGTGCCAGCAGCTTAGTTGGGGACAGAAACTACGAGCAGTACTTC. Translation gives CASSLVGDRNYEQYF.